This T cell receptor beta chain was profiled in a study of STAT3 mutations in large granular lymphocyte leukemia. Study at large: Around two fifths of treated T-LGLL patients showed hematologic response to immunosuppression.

Each sample's TCRbeta library yielded on average around 41,000 productive templates. This table comes from immunoSEQ multiplex PCR, and its TCRdb copy is limited to in-frame clones, with some not included. The sample includes approximately 22,000 clones, about 95% of them seen just once. Whole-study findings and limits: At least one immunodominant TCR beta clonotype appeared in every T-cell large granular lymphocyte leukemia patient. All newly emerging clones after therapy were STAT3 wild type. Variable sampling intervals and differing treatment regimens complicated linking therapy response to TCR clonal burden changes.

For this clone: Antigen specificity is unknown.

Germline CDR1 LNHNV, CDR2 YYDKDF (reference sequence). This CDR3 contains 15 residues. V was trimmed by 1 base and J by 4 bases, leaving 12 bases between them. The sample taken for sequencing was peripheral blood mononuclear cells. This chain joins TRBV15 and TRBJ2-3; the D is unclear. The receptor was isolated from a man aged 40-50 years with T-cell large granular lymphocyte leukemia. Some clones in this sample may be carry-over from other donors' samples. The CDR3 is CATSRAGQGPDTQYF. In DNA, the CDR3 is TGTGCCACCAGCAGAGCGGGCCAAGGACCAGATACGCAGTATTTT.